This TCR beta chain was obtained from a study of blood T cell repertoires in COVID-19. Study-level information: Sources were T cells, B-cell-depleted T cells, or PBMCs; the material itself was cDNA or gDNA.

This clone occurred once. The CDR3 consists of 14 residues. Trimming shortened V by 6 bases and J by 0 bases, and 10 bases separated the two germline ends. The germline CDR1 and CDR2 sequences are SNHLY and FYNNEI. Clones were sequenced by immunoSEQ multiplex PCR, and TCRdb holds only the in-frame ones, with some missing. The sample records around 190,000 clones, approximately 86% being singletons. The clonotype comes from a man between 45 and 60 years old with active or convalescent COVID-19. V and J are TRBV2 and TRBJ2-3; D not certain. Sequenced input: peripheral blood. CDR3 bases: TGTGCCAGCAGCGCCAGGCTCAGCACAGATACGCAGTATTTT. It encodes CASSARLSTDTQYF. Looking up the rest from reference TRBV2 and TRBJ2-3 gives the full variable domain: EPEVTQTPSHQVTQMGQEVILRCVPISNHLYFYWYRQILGQKVEFLVSFYNNEISEKSEIFDDQFSVERPDGSNFTLKIRSTKLEDSAMYFCASSARLSTDTQYFGPGTRLTVL.